This is a list of T cell receptor beta chains from one sample in a study of blood T cell repertoires in COVID-19. The assay was immunoSEQ multiplex PCR, and TCRdb's table has in-frame clones only and misses some. The sample has around 500,000 clones; roughly 90% are singletons. The sequenced sample was PBMCs or T cells enriched from blood (not recorded which). These receptors came from a woman in her thirties or forties who had recovered from COVID-19. The CDR3 runs from the conserved cysteine through the conserved F or W. A D gene is named only where the DNA matches it firmly. Clone sizes are given selectively: once, few, many, or a class where the clone is expanded.

TRBV4-3	few	-	TRBJ1-3	16	TGCGCCAGCAGCCAAGGCGTCCGAGGGAACGGAAACACCATATATTTT	CASSQGVRGNGNTIYF
TRBV7-2	-	-	TRBJ2-4	12	TGTGCCAGCAGCTTAGCTTGGGGGCAGGAGGACTTC	CASSLAWGQEDF
TRBV4-3	-	-	TRBJ1-1	16	TGCGCCAGCAGCCAAGATCATCGGGGGAAAGGACCTGAAGCTTTCTTT	CASSQDHRGKGPEAFF
TRBV24-1	-	TRBD1	TRBJ2-1	16	TGTGCCACCAGTGATTTTGGGACAGGGCCGCGGAATGAGCAGTTCTTC	CATSDFGTGPRNEQFF
TRBV7-8	-	-	TRBJ2-7	14	TGTGCCAGCAGCCCAGACAGACCGCCCTACGAGCAGTACTTC	CASSPDRPPYEQYF
TRBV5-1	once	TRBD1	TRBJ2-7	16	TGCGCCAGCAGCGTGGATGGGACAGTGAGGACCTACGAGCAGTACTTC	CASSVDGTVRTYEQYF
TRBV7-2	once	-	TRBJ2-3	15	TGTGCCAGCAGCTTCCGAGGAGGAATCACAGATACGCAGTATTTT	CASSFRGGITDTQYF
TRBV19	-	-	TRBJ2-1	14	TGTGCCAGTAGTATGAGAGAGCCTCAATCGAGGAAGTTCTTC	CASSMREPQSRKFF
TRBV6-6	-	-	TRBJ1-1	12	TGTGCCAGCAGTTACGTTGGAGGTGAAGCTTTCTTT	CASSYVGGEAFF
TRBV3-1/TRBV3-2	-	-	TRBJ1-1	13	TGTGCCAGCAGCCAAGTCCGGACGGGGGAAGCTTTCTTT	CASSQVRTGEAFF
TRBV3-1/TRBV3-2	-	TRBD2	TRBJ2-3	24	TGTGCCAGCAGCCCAATAAATTTAGCGGGCTGGACTAGCGGGAGTTCTGCCGGCACAGATACGCAGTATTTT	CASSPINLAGWTSGSSAGTDTQYF
TRBV6-2/TRBV6-3	-	TRBD1	TRBJ2-7	14	TGTGCCAGCAGTTTGGACAGGGATTCCTACGAGCAGTACTTC	CASSLDRDSYEQYF
TRBV9	once	-	TRBJ1-5	15	TGTGCCAGCAGCGCCACAGGTGATAGCAATCAGCCCCAGCATTTT	CASSATGDSNQPQHF
TRBV27	few	TRBD2	TRBJ2-7	15	TGTGCCAGCAGGAAACTAGGGAGGGCCGGGTACGAGCAGTACTTC	CASRKLGRAGYEQYF
TRBV7-2	-	TRBD2	TRBJ2-5	16	TGTGCCAGCAGCTTAGGGGCGGGAGGTCCTCGGGAGACCCAGTACTTC	CASSLGAGGPRETQYF
TRBV24-1	-	-	TRBJ2-3	14	TGTGCCACCAGTGATATAGTTAGCACAGATACGCAGTATTTT	CATSDIVSTDTQYF